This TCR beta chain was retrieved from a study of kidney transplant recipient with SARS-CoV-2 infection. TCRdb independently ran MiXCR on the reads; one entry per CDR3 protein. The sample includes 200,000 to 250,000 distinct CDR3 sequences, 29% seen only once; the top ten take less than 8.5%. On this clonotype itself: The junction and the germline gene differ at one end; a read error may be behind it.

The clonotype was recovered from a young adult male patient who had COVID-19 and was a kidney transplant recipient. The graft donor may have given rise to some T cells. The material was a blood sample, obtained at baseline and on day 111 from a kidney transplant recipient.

The CDR3 nucleotides read TGCAGTACTAGCGGGGCTATAAACACTGAAGCTTTCTTT. Amino acid sequence: CSTSGAINTEAFF. The chain carries TRBV20-1 and TRBJ1-1; possibly TRBD1 for D (5 bases). The CDR3 extends over 13 amino acids. Germline CDR1 is DFQATT and CDR2 is SNEGSKA (reference sequence).